Listed here are 5 T cell receptor beta chains from one sample, sequenced in a study of shared clonotypes between healthy human individuals. Produced via immunoSEQ multiplex PCR; TCRdb's table is partial and in-frame only. This repertoire shows over 400,000 clones, around 73% found once; its top ten account for around 12%. Sequencing was carried out using PBMCs. Every receptor here comes from a woman aged 40-49 years in good health. Some clones in this sample may be carry-over from other donors' samples.

The chain is built from TRBV5-5 and TRBJ2-7; D perhaps matches TRBD1 (5 bases). The CDR3 runs to 15 residues. V lost 2 bases and J lost 3, with 15 bases in between. Germline-derived CDR1 and CDR2 are SGHKS and YYEKEE (reference sequence). In DNA form, the CDR3 reads TGTGCCAGCAGCTTCACCTTGGACAAATTCTACGAGCAGTACTTC. It codes for CASSFTLDKFYEQYF.

The CDR3 reads CASSKVSGRVYEQYF. In DNA form, the CDR3 reads TGTGCCAGCAGCAAAGTTAGCGGGAGGGTCTACGAGCAGTACTTC. The chain is built from TRBV21-1 and TRBJ2-7; the table's D call, TRBD2, was not checked against the DNA. TRBV21-1 represents a pseudogene. The CDR3 loop spans 15 amino acids.

This chain links TRBV19 with TRBJ2-7; 8 nucleotides align to TRBD1. Germline CDR1 LNHDA, CDR2 SQIVND (reference sequence). CDR3 length equals 14 residues. V trimming: 5 bases; J trimming: 4 bases; junction bases outside the gene matches: 7. The CDR3, as DNA: TGTGCCAGTAGTGTACAGGGACAGGTATACGAGCAGTACTTC. It yields the protein CASSVQGQVYEQYF. Combining the CDR3 with reference TRBV19 and TRBJ2-7 gives the whole variable domain DGGITQSPKYLFRKEGQNVTLSCEQNLNHDAMYWYRQDPGQGLRLIYYSQIVNDFQKGDIAEGYSVSREKKESFPLTVTSAQKNPTAFYLCASSVQGQVYEQYFGPGTRLTVT.

The chain uses TRBV7-2 and TRBJ2-3; D is perhaps TRBD1 or TRBD2 (5 bases each). The CDR3 spans 18 residues. V lost 1 base to trimming and J lost 3 bases, with 20 bases between them. The V gene's germline CDR1 is SGHTA and CDR2 FQGNSA. This CDR3 is CASSLGIRSSGRTDTQYF. CDR3 DNA: TGTGCCAGCAGCTTAGGAATACGATCTTCGGGACGGACAGATACGCAGTATTTT.

V gene TRBV15 combines with J gene TRBJ1-2, with D hard to call. The CDR3 sequence is 13 residues long. The germline V gene encodes CDR1 LNHNV and CDR2 YYDKDF (reference sequence). Trimming left V 0 bases short and J 7 bases short, with 9 bases between. The CDR3 nucleotides read TGTGCCACCAGCAGAGATCGGCGGATTGGCTACACCTTC. Amino acids: CATSRDRRIGYTF.